The sequence of this T cell receptor (beta chain) was determined in a study of regulatory T cells in long-lasting Graves disease. The time point is: newly diagnosed GD, antithyroid drugs for less than 3 months. There was RNA extracted from PBMCs, and the TCR library was made from it. Assembly of TCR beta libraries relied on iRepertoire HTBI primers together with Arm-PCR of CDR3 regions. TCRdb passed the multiplex PCR reads through MiXCR, listing each CDR3 protein once. The sample gives about 540,000 distinct CDR3 sequences, approximately 12% of which show up once; about 9.1% is in the top ten. V was cut by 4 bases and J by 10 bases, with 12 bases left in between. Germline V gene data show CDR1 as LGHDT and CDR2 as YNNKEL (reference sequence). This CDR3 has 12 amino acids. Overall study findings and caveats: Persistent disease was associated with favored TRBV28 usage and with favored use of TRBJ1-2 and TRBJ2-5.

Details on this clonotype: Its antigen is not identified.

These data were also filed under a second study, of T cells in Graves' hyperthyroidism and ophthalmopathy.

The source is a man in his thirties or forties with Graves disease. The sequencing used peripheral blood mononuclear cells (PBMCs), collected at new diagnosis, from a patient treated with antithyroid drugs. The V call is TRBV3-1, the J call TRBJ2-3; D may be TRBD2 (6 bases). The CDR3 protein is CASSLGEDAQYF. Here the CDR3 DNA reads TGTGCCAGCAGCCTCGGGGAGGATGCGCAGTATTTT.